The clone carrying this TCR beta chain was observed many times. What it binds is not known. From RNA transcripts, TCR beta CDR3 regions were amplified. When the TCR CDR3 underwent first-round RT-PCR, the HTBI primer set was used. TCRdb analysed the multiplex PCR reads with MiXCR anew, one entry per CDR3 protein. The sample consists of under 800,000 distinct CDR3 sequences, around 15% of them appearing once. These data belong to a study of T cells in Graves' hyperthyroidism and ophthalmopathy. Study results and limitations: Ophthalmopathy cases were set apart from stable hyperthyroidism by a 13 V-J model.

Uncontrolled infection, other autoimmune disease, pregnancy or lactation barred patients from enrollment. The PBMCs had their origin in around 9.1 ml of fresh peripheral blood. The CDR3 length is 15 residues. CDR1 and CDR2 (germline): MDHEN, SYDVKM. V dropped 3 bases and J dropped 5 bases, with 11 bases sitting between them. This TCR was sampled from a woman between 18 and 29 years old with Graves' hyperthyroidism. V gene TRBV28 combines with J gene TRBJ1-6; the D gene is possibly TRBD1 (5 bases). The material sequenced was blood. The CDR3 DNA reads TGTGCCAGCAGTTTGAAGGGACCCAATAATTCACCCCTCCACTTT. This codes for CASSLKGPNNSPLHF.